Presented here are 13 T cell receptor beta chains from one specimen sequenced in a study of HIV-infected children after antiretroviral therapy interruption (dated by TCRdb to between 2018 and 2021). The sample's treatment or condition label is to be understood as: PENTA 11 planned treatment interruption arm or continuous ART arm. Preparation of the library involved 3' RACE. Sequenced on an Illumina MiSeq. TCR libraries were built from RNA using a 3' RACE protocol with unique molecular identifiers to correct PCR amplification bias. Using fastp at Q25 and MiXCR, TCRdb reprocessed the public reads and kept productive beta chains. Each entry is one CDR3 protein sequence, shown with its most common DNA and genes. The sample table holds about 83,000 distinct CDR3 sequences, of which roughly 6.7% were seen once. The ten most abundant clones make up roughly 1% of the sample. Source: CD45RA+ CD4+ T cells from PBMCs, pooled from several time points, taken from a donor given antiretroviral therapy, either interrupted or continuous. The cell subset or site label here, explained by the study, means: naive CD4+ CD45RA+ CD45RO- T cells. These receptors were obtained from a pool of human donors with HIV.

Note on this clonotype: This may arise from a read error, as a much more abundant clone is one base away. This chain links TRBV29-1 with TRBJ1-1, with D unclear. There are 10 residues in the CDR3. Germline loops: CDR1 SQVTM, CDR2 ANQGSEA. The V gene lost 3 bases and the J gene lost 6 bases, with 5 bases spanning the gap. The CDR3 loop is CSVDLAEAFF. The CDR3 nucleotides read TGCAGCGTTGATCTAGCTGAAGCTTTCTTT. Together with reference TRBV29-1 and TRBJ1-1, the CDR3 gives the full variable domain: SAVISQKPSRDICQRGTSLTIQCQVDSQVTMMFWYRQQPGQSLTLIATANQGSEATYESGFVIDKFPISRPNLTFSTLTVSNMSPEDSSIYLCSVDLAEAFFGQGTRLTVV.

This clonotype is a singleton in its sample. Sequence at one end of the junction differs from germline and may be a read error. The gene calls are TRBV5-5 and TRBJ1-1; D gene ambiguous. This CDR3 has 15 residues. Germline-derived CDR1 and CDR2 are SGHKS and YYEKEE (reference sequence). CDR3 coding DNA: TGCGCCAGCAGCTCCCAGCCACAAGGCGACACTGAAGCTTTCTTT. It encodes CASSSQPQGDTEAFF. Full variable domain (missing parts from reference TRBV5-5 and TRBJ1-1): DAGVTQSPTHLIKTRGQQVTLRCSPISGHKSVSWYQQVLGQGPQFIFQYYEKEERGRGNFPDRFSARQFPNYSSELNVNALLLGDSALYLCASSSQPQGDTEAFFGQGTRLTVV.

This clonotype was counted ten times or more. For the CDR3, the DNA is TGCGCCAGCAGTCAAACAGGGAACACTGAAGCTTTCTTT. This gives the protein CASSQTGNTEAFF. V is TRBV5-1 and J is TRBJ1-1, with D tentatively TRBD1 (5 bases). With 5 bases removed from V and 1 base from J, the gap between germline ends came to 9 bases. CDR3 length: 13 amino acids. The germline V gene encodes CDR1 SGHRS and CDR2 YFSETQ.

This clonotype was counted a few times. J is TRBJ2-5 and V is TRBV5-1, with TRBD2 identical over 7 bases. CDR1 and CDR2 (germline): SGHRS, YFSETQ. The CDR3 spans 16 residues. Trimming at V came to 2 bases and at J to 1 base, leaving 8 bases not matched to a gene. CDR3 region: CASSLVVTSAQETQYF. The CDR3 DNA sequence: TGCGCCAGCAGCTTAGTAGTTACTAGCGCCCAAGAGACCCAGTACTTC.

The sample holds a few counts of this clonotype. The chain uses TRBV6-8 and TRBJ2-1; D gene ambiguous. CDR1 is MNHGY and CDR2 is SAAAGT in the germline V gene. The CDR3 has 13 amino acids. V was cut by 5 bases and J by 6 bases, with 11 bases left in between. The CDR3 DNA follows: TGTGCCAGCAGTCAAAGTCGGAGCAATGAGCAGTTCTTC. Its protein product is CASSQSRSNEQFF.

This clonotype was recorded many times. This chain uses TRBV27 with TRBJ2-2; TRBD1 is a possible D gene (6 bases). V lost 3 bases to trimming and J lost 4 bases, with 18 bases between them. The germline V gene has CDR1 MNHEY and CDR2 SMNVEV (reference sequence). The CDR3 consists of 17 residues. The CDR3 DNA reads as TGTGCCAGCAGTTTTGGGGGCTGGACCGGTCCCACCGGGGAGCTGTTTTTT. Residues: CASSFGGWTGPTGELFF.

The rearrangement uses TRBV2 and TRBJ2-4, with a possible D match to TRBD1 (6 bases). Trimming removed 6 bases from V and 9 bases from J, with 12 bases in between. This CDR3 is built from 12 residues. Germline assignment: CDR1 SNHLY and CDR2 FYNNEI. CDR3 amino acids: CASRTRGSIQYF. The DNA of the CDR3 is TGTGCCAGCAGGACGAGGGGGAGCATTCAGTACTTC.

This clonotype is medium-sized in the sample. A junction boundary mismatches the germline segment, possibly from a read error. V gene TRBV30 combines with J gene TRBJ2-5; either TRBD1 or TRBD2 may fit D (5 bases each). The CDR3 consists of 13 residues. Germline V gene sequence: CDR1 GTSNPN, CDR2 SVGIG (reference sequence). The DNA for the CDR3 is TGTGCCTGGAGTCTACTGGGGGAAGACACCCAGTACTTT. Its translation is CAWSLLGEDTQYF.

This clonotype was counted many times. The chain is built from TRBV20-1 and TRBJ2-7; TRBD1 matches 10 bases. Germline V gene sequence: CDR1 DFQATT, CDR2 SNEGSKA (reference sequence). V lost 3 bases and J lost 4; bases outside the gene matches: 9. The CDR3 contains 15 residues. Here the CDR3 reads CSASSPGQGKYEQYF. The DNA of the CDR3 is TGCAGTGCTAGCTCTCCGGGACAGGGGAAGTACGAGCAGTACTTC.

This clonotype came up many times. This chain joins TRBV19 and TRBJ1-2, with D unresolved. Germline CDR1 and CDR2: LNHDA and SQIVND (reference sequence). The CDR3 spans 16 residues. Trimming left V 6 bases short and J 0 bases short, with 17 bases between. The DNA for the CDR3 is TGTGCCAGTAGGATTCGGGGTCCAATTACTAACTATGGCTACACCTTC. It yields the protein CASRIRGPITNYGYTF.

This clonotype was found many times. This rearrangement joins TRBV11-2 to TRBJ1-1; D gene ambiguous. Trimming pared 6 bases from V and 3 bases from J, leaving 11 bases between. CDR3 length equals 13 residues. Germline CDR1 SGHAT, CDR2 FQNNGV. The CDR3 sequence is CASRLTGDTEAFF. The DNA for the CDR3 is TGTGCCAGCAGGCTTACCGGGGACACTGAAGCTTTCTTT. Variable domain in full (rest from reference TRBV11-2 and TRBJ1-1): EAGVAQSPRYKIIEKRQSVAFWCNPISGHATLYWYQQILGQGPKLLIQFQNNGVVDDSQLPKDRFSAERLKGVDSTLKIQPAKLEDSAVYLCASRLTGDTEAFFGQGTRLTVV.

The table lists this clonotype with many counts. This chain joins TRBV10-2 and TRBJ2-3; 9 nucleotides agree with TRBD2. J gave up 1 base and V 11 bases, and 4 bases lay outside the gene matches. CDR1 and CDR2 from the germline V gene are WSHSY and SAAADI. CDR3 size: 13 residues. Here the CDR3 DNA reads TGCGCCGGTAGCGGGGGCCGCACAGATACGCAGTATTTT. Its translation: CAGSGGRTDTQYF.

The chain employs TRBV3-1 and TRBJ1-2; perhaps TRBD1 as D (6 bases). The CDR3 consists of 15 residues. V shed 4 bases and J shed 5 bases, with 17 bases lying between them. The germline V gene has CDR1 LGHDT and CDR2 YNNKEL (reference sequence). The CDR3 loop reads CASSRGQMGFYGYTF. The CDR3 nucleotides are TGTGCCAGCAGCCGAGGACAGATGGGATTTTATGGCTACACCTTC. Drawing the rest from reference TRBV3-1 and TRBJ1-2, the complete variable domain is DTAVSQTPKYLVTQMGNDKSIKCEQNLGHDTMYWYKQDSKKFLKIMFSYNNKELIINETVPNRFSPKSPDKAHLNLHINSLELGDSAVYFCASSRGQMGFYGYTFGSGTRLTVV.